This T cell receptor beta chain came from a study of OX40 agonist ivuxolimab in advanced cancers. Looking at the study overall: Patients in dose escalation had liver, melanoma, kidney or head and neck cancers. The study, taken as a whole, reports: CD4+ and CD8+ T cells in blood underwent clonal expansion by week 6 at 0.1 to 3.0 mg/kg. Among the least clonally expanded were partial responders at 0.1-3.0 mg/kg.

As concerns this clone: Its antigen remains unknown.

TCRdb's copy holds only in-frame clones and misses some; the assay was immunoSEQ multiplex PCR. The sample contains 50,000 to 70,000 clones, approximately 88% of which appear only once. The investigators sampled blood at baseline, at cycle 4 day 1, and at cycle 7 day 1. The receptor was isolated from an adult with an advanced solid tumor such as melanoma, head and neck, liver or kidney cancer. The sequences come from CD4+ or CD8+ T cells sorted from blood, collected in a trial of the OX40 agonist ivuxolimab.

CDR3 residues: CASSLIGEGNTIYF. The CDR3 nucleotides are TGCGCCAGCAGCTTGATAGGGGAGGGAAACACCATATATTTT. The V call is TRBV5-1, the J call TRBJ1-3, with D perhaps TRBD1 (5 bases). Germline V lookup: CDR1 SGHRS, CDR2 YFSETQ. This CDR3 is 14 amino acids long. V was clipped by 1 base and J by 4 bases, with 9 bases between them.